Below are 15 T cell receptor beta chains sequenced from a single sample in a study of sequential checkpoint blockade in melanoma. Specified treatment: randomized to nivolumab then ipilimumab (arm A) or the reverse (arm B). Profiled with immunoSEQ multiplex PCR; TCRdb holds only in-frame clones, not every one. The sample contains fewer than 15,000 clones, around 82% of which appear only once. The material sequenced was CD8+ T cells sorted from blood (inferred from file names), taken from a patient given nivolumab and ipilimumab in sequence. The receptors here all came from a human donor with melanoma.

The chain couples TRBV12-5 to TRBJ2-7; possibly TRBD2 for D (6 bases). The CDR3 loop spans 15 amino acids. Germline V gene data show CDR1 as LGHNT and CDR2 as FRNRAP. Trimming took off 2 bases at V and 5 bases at J, with 16 bases between the two ends. The CDR3 DNA reads TGTGCTAGTGGTTTGCCACCGGTCTCGGGGGACGAGCAGTACTTC. It codes for CASGLPPVSGDEQYF.

The chain recombines TRBV6-5 with TRBJ2-7; D perhaps matches TRBD1 (5 bases). The CDR3 has 15 residues. Trimming took off 4 bases at V and 2 bases at J, with 15 bases between the two ends. Germline CDR1 reads MNHEY; CDR2 reads SVGAGI. CDR3: CASSSRAYLPYEQYF. CDR3 DNA sequence: TGTGCCAGCAGTTCCAGGGCCTACTTGCCCTACGAGCAGTACTTC.

V gene TRBV7-9 combines with J gene TRBJ2-7; tentatively, D is TRBD1 (6 bases). With 0 bases removed from V and 1 base from J, the gap between germline ends came to 10 bases. The CDR3 loop spans 15 amino acids. CDR1 is SEHNR, CDR2 FQNEAQ, per germline (reference sequence). The CDR3 loop reads CASSLAGGVSYEQYF. The CDR3 region has the DNA TGTGCCAGCAGCTTAGCAGGGGGTGTGTCCTACGAGCAGTACTTC.

As to this clone: Other DNA sequences in the same sample also yield this CDR3. The rearrangement uses TRBV2 and TRBJ2-1; the D is unclear. Between the trimmed V and J ends, which lost 6 bases and 4 bases, there was a span of 13 bases. The CDR3 sequence is 14 residues long. The germline CDR1 and CDR2 sequences are SNHLY and FYNNEI. The chain's CDR3 is CASSAKAYYNEQFF. The CDR3 coding sequence is TGTGCCAGCAGCGCCAAAGCGTATTACAATGAGCAGTTCTTC.

The chain employs TRBV13 and TRBJ2-3; 10 bases map to TRBD2. The CDR3 totals 16 residues. Germline CDR1 reads PRHDT; CDR2 reads FYEKMQ (reference sequence). V was clipped by 5 bases and J by 3 bases; unmatched bases: 8. The CDR3 nucleotides read TGTGCCAGCAGCCCCGCTAGCGGGAGAAGGACAGATACGCAGTATTTT. Translated, it gives CASSPASGRRTDTQYF.

The chain employs TRBV18 and TRBJ1-3, with TRBD1 identical over 8 bases. Trimming cost V 0 bases and J 0 bases; bases outside gene matches: 4. The CDR3 runs to 17 residues. Germline CDR1 reads KGHSH; CDR2 reads LQKENI. The CDR3 loop reads CASSPPGTGFSGNTIYF. For the CDR3, the DNA is TGTGCCAGCTCACCACCGGGGACAGGTTTCTCTGGAAACACCATATATTTT.

V and J are TRBV7-9 and TRBJ1-2, with 8 nucleotides matching TRBD1. The germline gives CDR1 SEHNR, CDR2 FQNEAQ (reference sequence). J gave up 1 base and V 1 base, and 2 bases lay outside the gene matches. This CDR3 has 15 residues. In DNA form, the CDR3 reads TGTGCCAGCAGCTTAGGGACAGGGATTAACTATGGCTACACCTTC. Protein product: CASSLGTGINYGYTF.

The chain couples TRBV7-8 to TRBJ2-1, with a tentative D call TRBD1 (6 bases). The CDR3 extends over 16 amino acids. Between the trimmed V and J ends, which lost 2 bases and 8 bases, there was a span of 19 bases. Per the germline V gene, CDR1 is SGHVS and CDR2 is FQNEAQ. CDR3 in amino acids: CASSLSRGHPPDEQFF. CDR3 sequence (DNA): TGTGCCAGCAGCTTATCTCGGGGACATCCCCCCGATGAGCAGTTCTTC.

J is TRBJ1-4 and V is TRBV5-8; a weak D match, TRBD1 (5 bases). The V gene's germline CDR1 is SGHTS and CDR2 YDEGEE. V was trimmed by 0 bases and J by 8 bases, leaving 17 bases between them. This CDR3 has 16 residues. CDR3 residues: CASSLESQGAGEKLFF. The CDR3 nucleotides are TGTGCCAGCAGCTTGGAGAGTCAGGGTGCCGGGGAAAAACTGTTTTTT.

This chain links TRBV13 with TRBJ2-5; TRBD2 agrees at 14 bases. V shed 0 bases, J shed 0 bases, and the junction held 9 bases outside the gene matches. The germline gives CDR1 PRHDT, CDR2 FYEKMQ (reference sequence). This CDR3 is built from 20 residues. For the CDR3, the DNA is TGTGCCAGCAGCTTAGGCGGGGGACTAGCGGGGGTGGAGTACCAAGAGACCCAGTACTTC. This codes for CASSLGGGLAGVEYQETQYF.

The V call is TRBV12-5, the J call TRBJ1-1; unclear D gene. The germline CDR1 and CDR2 sequences are LGHNT and FRNRAP. This CDR3 comprises 11 residues. V was clipped by 8 bases and J by 6 bases, with 10 bases between them. For the CDR3, the DNA is TGTGCTAGTTATTACACAGCTGAAGCTTTCTTT. Translating it yields CASYYTAEAFF. Combining the CDR3 with reference TRBV12-5 and TRBJ1-1 gives the whole variable domain DARVTQTPRHKVTEMGQEVTMRCQPILGHNTVFWYRQTMMQGLELLAYFRNRAPLDDSGMPKDRFSAEMPDATLATLKIQPSEPRDSAVYFCASYYTAEAFFGQGTRLTVV.

This clone appeared once. This chain uses TRBV11-2 with TRBJ2-3, with TRBD2 matching 12 bases. The ends lost 3 bases at V and 3 bases at J; junction bases unmatched: 4. The length of the CDR3 is 16 residues. CDR1 SGHAT and CDR2 FQNNGV come from the germline V gene. CDR3 nucleotides: TGTGCCAGCAGCTTGCCTGGACTAGCGGGGACAGATACGCAGTATTTT. This codes for CASSLPGLAGTDTQYF.

The rearrangement joins TRBV27 to TRBJ1-2; 7 bases are a match to TRBD1. Germline CDR1 reads MNHEY; CDR2 reads SMNVEV (reference sequence). The CDR3 consists of 13 residues. Trimming cost V 6 bases and J 7 bases; bases outside gene matches: 8. The CDR3 sequence: CASSLTGKIGYTF. In DNA form, the CDR3 reads TGTGCCAGCAGCCTGACAGGGAAAATTGGCTACACCTTC.

CDR3 nucleotide sequence: TGTGCCAGTAGTATAGTTCCGGGATTGAACACTGAAGCTTTCTTT. Its protein is CASSIVPGLNTEAFF. The chain employs TRBV19 and TRBJ1-1; no clear D gene. V shed 1 base and J shed 0 bases, with 9 bases lying between them. The CDR3 spans 15 residues. Germline values: CDR1 LNHDA, CDR2 SQIVND (reference sequence).

The chain joins TRBV9 to TRBJ1-1; D not certain. Per germline, CDR1 SGDLS and CDR2 YYNGEE. This CDR3 is 12 amino acids long. V was shortened by 3 bases and J by 0 bases, with 3 bases between the two germline ends. CDR3 residues: CASSAMNTEAFF. The CDR3 nucleotides are TGTGCCAGCAGCGCAATGAACACTGAAGCTTTCTTT.